A selection of T cell receptor beta chains follows, all from one sample in a study of blood T cell repertoires in COVID-19. Generated by immunoSEQ multiplex PCR, the TCRdb table keeps only in-frame clones and is missing some. The sample yields over 110,000 clones, 70% to 90% seen once. Sequencing was performed on peripheral blood. The receptors originated from a human donor in a cohort sampled during active COVID-19. The CDR3 runs from the conserved cysteine through the conserved F or W. Size values are once, few and many counts, or a class for expanded clones, and some rows have none.

TRBV3-1/TRBV3-2,-,CASSLVGGPNSPLHF
TRBV7-9,-,CASSPRERGSTDTQYF
TRBV5-6,-,CASSPPSFHGYTF
TRBV19,-,CAVSGTGGVFGNTIYF
TRBV5-6,-,CASSVGQISGNTIYF
TRBV27,-,CASSIDMGSGANVLTF
TRBV5-5,-,CASSSPGGASSYEQYF
TRBV5-6,-,CASSYLAGYNEQFF
TRBV7-2,-,CASSPTGTTTGELFF
TRBV3-1/TRBV3-2,-,CASSQDLGTLIQETQYF
TRBV7-2,few,CASRTDSLLYGYTF
TRBV7-3,-,CASSPLAGKDSGNTIYF
TRBV5-1,-,CASSSDRGLGYEQYF
TRBV5-1,-,CASSLAGGVAGNTIYF
TRBV27,-,CASSFQAPRPGGVSKNIQYF
TRBV7-3,-,CASSIDGSADTQYF
TRBV6-5,-,CASNYLIQGVTDTQYF
TRBV4-2,-,CASSPGGDQPQHF
TRBV3-1/TRBV3-2,once,CASSSGGQEGAFSNQPQHF
TRBV19,-,CASSIGVSGNVYEQYF
TRBV7-3,-,CASSSSGGGAYNEQFF
TRBV29-1,once,CSVRTSGSTDTQYF
TRBV3-1/TRBV3-2,-,CASSQAGTDNTEAFF
TRBV3-1/TRBV3-2,once,CASSPIGAGGGNTIYF
TRBV4-1,-,CASSQAPTRGPNYGYTF
TRBV2,-,CASSARGEQYF
TRBV7-9,-,CASSIPLGLAGEEADTQYF
TRBV4-3,-,CASRPDRTSGNTIYF
TRBV11-2,-,CASSLRGNTEAFF
TRBV6-5,-,CASRPLTGGTGELFF
TRBV9,-,CASSVPRVGGGYTF
TRBV10-3,-,CAIRPGTSGTSTDTQYF
TRBV6-4,-,CASSAPGAELNEKLFF
TRBV12-3/TRBV12-4,once,CASSLNREDTQYF
TRBV15,-,CATSRDGTGIAGELFF
TRBV7-6,-,CASSHGQGLGAEAFF